The rows below give T cell receptor beta chains drawn from one sample of a study of OX40 agonist ivuxolimab in advanced cancers. Some clones are missing from TCRdb's copy, which holds only in-frame ones; the method was immunoSEQ multiplex PCR. The profile shows roughly 67,000 clones, about 90% of them singletons. The sequencing used CD4+ or CD8+ T cells sorted from blood, collected in a trial of the OX40 agonist ivuxolimab. The origin of the receptors is an adult with an advanced solid tumor such as melanoma, head and neck, liver or kidney cancer. The CDR3 runs from the conserved cysteine through the conserved F or W. The D gene is left open where the match is weak. Only some rows state a clone size, as once, few, many or a class for expanded clones.

V: TRBV28
D: TRBD1
J: TRBJ2-2
size: NA
CDR3: CASSPGGTGRTGELFF
DNA: TGTGCCAGCAGTCCAGGGGGGACAGGGAGAACCGGGGAGCTGTTTTTT

V: TRBV4-1
D: NA
J: TRBJ2-7
size: NA
CDR3: CASSQDRVQDEQYF
DNA: TGCGCCAGCAGCCAAGACAGGGTTCAGGACGAGCAGTACTTC

V: TRBV19
D: TRBD1
J: TRBJ1-5
size: NA
CDR3: CASSRDRGKGNQPQHF
DNA: TGTGCCAGTAGTAGAGACAGGGGGAAGGGCAATCAGCCCCAGCATTTT

V: TRBV6-1
D: NA
J: TRBJ1-2
size: NA
CDR3: CATQAPYGYTF
DNA: TGTGCCACCCAAGCCCCCTATGGCTACACCTTC

V: TRBV5-8
D: NA
J: TRBJ2-7
size: once
CDR3: CASSPRGEQYF
DNA: TGTGCCAGCAGCCCAAGGGGGGAGCAGTACTTC

V: TRBV2
D: NA
J: TRBJ1-4
size: NA
CDR3: CASTQLSTNEKLFF
DNA: TGTGCCAGCACCCAACTTTCAACTAATGAAAAACTGTTTTTT

V: TRBV10-3
D: TRBD1
J: TRBJ2-2
size: NA
CDR3: CAISARDRNTGELFF
DNA: TGTGCCATCAGCGCCCGGGACAGAAACACCGGGGAGCTGTTTTTT

V: TRBV18
D: NA
J: TRBJ2-3
size: once
CDR3: CASSPNRRTMEDTQYF
DNA: TGTGCCAGCTCGCCCAACAGGAGAACTATGGAAGATACGCAGTATTTT

V: TRBV2
D: NA
J: TRBJ2-3
size: NA
CDR3: CASGGALGDTQYF
DNA: TGTGCCAGCGGGGGGGCCCTGGGAGATACGCAGTATTTT

V: TRBV27
D: NA
J: TRBJ2-3
size: NA
CDR3: CASSLTGDTQYF
DNA: TGTGCCAGCAGTTTAACGGGGGATACGCAGTATTTT

V: TRBV7-9
D: NA
J: TRBJ1-1
size: NA
CDR3: CASSSHRGGVYPEAFF
DNA: TGTGCCAGCAGCTCTCATCGGGGAGGTGTTTACCCTGAAGCTTTCTTT

V: TRBV2
D: TRBD1
J: TRBJ1-4
size: once
CDR3: CASSRQGGEKLFF
DNA: TGTGCCAGCAGTCGACAGGGTGGAGAAAAACTGTTTTTT

V: TRBV18
D: NA
J: TRBJ1-1
size: NA
CDR3: CASSAIRGTEAFF
DNA: TGTGCCAGCTCAGCTATCCGCGGCACTGAAGCTTTCTTT

V: TRBV29-1
D: NA
J: TRBJ2-2
size: NA
CDR3: CSVGVQVGELFF
DNA: TGCAGCGTTGGGGTCCAGGTCGGGGAGCTGTTTTTT

V: TRBV5-1
D: TRBD2
J: TRBJ2-7
size: NA
CDR3: CASSLSGRSWEQYF
DNA: TGCGCCAGCAGCTTAAGCGGGAGGTCGTGGGAGCAGTACTTC

V: TRBV6-5
D: NA
J: TRBJ1-2
size: NA
CDR3: CASSFRGRAAGYTF
DNA: TGTGCCAGCAGTTTCCGGGGCCGGGCAGCGGGCTACACCTTC

V: TRBV20-1
D: NA
J: TRBJ1-4
size: NA
CDR3: CSPALGEKLFF
DNA: TGCAGTCCCGCCTTAGGAGAAAAACTGTTTTTT

V: TRBV5-1
D: TRBD1
J: TRBJ1-1
size: NA
CDR3: CASSRQGAVDTEAFF
DNA: TGCGCCAGCAGCAGACAGGGGGCTGTGGACACTGAAGCTTTCTTT

V: TRBV9
D: NA
J: TRBJ2-7
size: NA
CDR3: CASSVNFPAMGTYEQYF
DNA: TGTGCCAGCAGCGTGAATTTCCCAGCGATGGGGACCTACGAGCAGTACTTC

V: TRBV7-2
D: TRBD1
J: TRBJ1-1
size: NA
CDR3: CASSKRQGGGTEAFF
DNA: TGTGCCAGCAGCAAAAGACAGGGTGGTGGGACTGAAGCTTTCTTT

V: TRBV7-6
D: NA
J: TRBJ1-1
size: NA
CDR3: CASSLPGQGRGNTEAFF
DNA: TGTGCCAGCAGCTTACCGGGGCAGGGGAGGGGCAACACTGAAGCTTTCTTT

V: TRBV5-1
D: TRBD1
J: TRBJ2-2
size: NA
CDR3: CASSLDGTGGFGELFF
DNA: TGCGCCAGCAGCTTGGATGGGACAGGGGGTTTCGGGGAGCTGTTTTTT

V: TRBV7-8
D: NA
J: TRBJ2-7
size: NA
CDR3: CASSVHYEQYF
DNA: TGTGCCAGCAGCGTACACTACGAGCAGTACTTC

V: TRBV7-6
D: NA
J: TRBJ2-5
size: once
CDR3: CASSLDPGSSRQKTQYF
DNA: TGTGCCAGCAGCTTAGACCCCGGGAGTTCCCGTCAAAAGACCCAGTACTTC

V: TRBV28
D: NA
J: TRBJ2-3
size: NA
CDR3: CASSSAGSDTDTQYF
DNA: TGTGCCAGCAGCTCTGCGGGGTCAGACACAGATACGCAGTATTTT

V: TRBV6-6
D: NA
J: TRBJ1-6
size: NA
CDR3: CASIRVTDSYNSPLHF
DNA: TGTGCCAGCATTAGAGTCACGGACTCCTATAATTCACCCCTCCACTTT

V: TRBV28
D: NA
J: TRBJ2-6
size: NA
CDR3: CASSLISSGANVLTF
DNA: TGTGCCAGCAGTTTAATCTCCTCTGGGGCCAACGTCCTGACTTTC

V: TRBV11-3
D: NA
J: TRBJ2-5
size: NA
CDR3: CASSLSFQETQYF
DNA: TGTGCCAGCAGCTTGTCCTTCCAGGAGACCCAGTACTTC

V: TRBV18
D: NA
J: TRBJ1-1
size: many
CDR3: CASSPRSDRNTEAFF
DNA: TGTGCCAGCTCACCACGTTCGGACCGGAACACTGAAGCTTTCTTT

V: TRBV6-1
D: TRBD2
J: TRBJ2-1
size: NA
CDR3: CASSELAGGPSEQFF
DNA: TGTGCCAGCAGTGAACTAGCGGGGGGGCCGAGTGAGCAGTTCTTC

V: TRBV5-1
D: NA
J: TRBJ2-5
size: NA
CDR3: CASSAESETQYF
DNA: TGCGCCAGCAGCGCAGAAAGCGAGACCCAGTACTTC

V: TRBV7-9
D: TRBD2
J: TRBJ2-7
size: NA
CDR3: CASRREAGARYEQYF
DNA: TGTGCCAGCAGGCGGGAGGCAGGGGCCCGCTACGAGCAGTACTTC

V: TRBV2
D: NA
J: TRBJ1-2
size: NA
CDR3: CASRDSPAYGYTF
DNA: TGTGCCAGCAGGGACTCCCCGGCCTATGGCTACACCTTC

V: TRBV4-1
D: NA
J: TRBJ1-4
size: NA
CDR3: CASSQEGGATNEKLFF
DNA: TGCGCCAGCAGCCAAGAGGGGGGAGCAACTAATGAAAAACTGTTTTTT

V: TRBV7-9
D: NA
J: TRBJ2-4
size: NA
CDR3: CASSPQENIQYF
DNA: TGTGCCAGCAGCCCGCAGGAAAACATTCAGTACTTC

V: TRBV5-1
D: NA
J: TRBJ2-2
size: NA
CDR3: CASSYGGDGGELFF
DNA: TGCGCCAGCAGCTACGGGGGCGATGGCGGGGAGCTGTTTTTT

V: TRBV7-3
D: NA
J: TRBJ2-1
size: NA
CDR3: CASSLRGALGNEQFF
DNA: TGTGCCAGCAGCTTAAGGGGGGCTTTAGGCAATGAGCAGTTCTTC

V: TRBV4-1
D: NA
J: TRBJ1-1
size: NA
CDR3: CASSQEGAAFF
DNA: TGCGCCAGCAGCCAAGAGGGGGCAGCTTTCTTT

V: TRBV10-3
D: NA
J: TRBJ2-7
size: NA
CDR3: CAISTLAIDEQYF
DNA: TGTGCCATCAGCACTCTAGCGATCGACGAGCAGTACTTC

V: TRBV15
D: NA
J: TRBJ1-1
size: NA
CDR3: CATSGRQTTEAFF
DNA: TGTGCCACCAGCGGTCGACAGACCACTGAAGCTTTCTTT

V: TRBV10-3
D: NA
J: TRBJ2-6
size: NA
CDR3: CAISESVGRSGANVLTF
DNA: TGTGCCATCAGTGAGTCGGTGGGGAGATCTGGGGCCAACGTCCTGACTTTC

V: TRBV27
D: TRBD1
J: TRBJ1-2
size: NA
CDR3: CASSARQGNYGYTF
DNA: TGTGCCAGCAGTGCTCGACAGGGAAACTATGGCTACACCTTC

V: TRBV11-2
D: TRBD2
J: TRBJ2-5
size: NA
CDR3: CASSLDLGSSGRETQYF
DNA: TGTGCCAGCAGCTTAGATCTGGGGTCTAGCGGGCGAGAGACCCAGTACTTC

V: TRBV5-6
D: NA
J: TRBJ1-1
size: once
CDR3: CASQGLSRTHEAFF
DNA: TGTGCCAGCCAGGGTCTGAGTCGGACACATGAGGCTTTCTTT

V: TRBV2
D: NA
J: TRBJ1-2
size: NA
CDR3: CASTLRVGGGNYGYTF
DNA: TGTGCCAGCACCCTCCGCGTAGGGGGGGGTAACTATGGCTACACCTTC

V: TRBV5-1
D: TRBD1
J: TRBJ2-5
size: NA
CDR3: CASSWDSETQYF
DNA: TGCGCCAGCAGCTGGGACAGTGAGACCCAGTACTTC

V: TRBV15
D: NA
J: TRBJ2-2
size: NA
CDR3: CATSRDGVGELFF
DNA: TGTGCCACCAGCAGAGATGGAGTCGGGGAGCTGTTTTTT

V: TRBV6-1
D: TRBD2
J: TRBJ2-7
size: NA
CDR3: CASAERETYEQYF
DNA: TGTGCCAGCGCCGAGCGGGAGACTTACGAGCAGTACTTC